This T cell receptor beta chain appears in the sequencing data of a study of shared clonotypes between healthy human individuals. The study, taken as a whole, reports: Clonotypes not shared had lower generation probabilities than those common to all four donors. The donor pool, a small one, limited the genetic and exposure-history diversity represented. Despite large depth, rarefaction showed incomplete sorted-subset sequencing.

Naive CD8 isolation took CD45RO-negative cells positively selected for CCR7 and excluded terminally differentiated effector memory CD45RA+ cells. As concerns this clone: Its antigen is not known.

CDR1 is MNHEY, CDR2 SMNVEV, per germline (reference sequence). The CDR3 has 14 amino acids. The V and J ends lost 6 bases and 7 bases, in that order; junction bases with no gene match: 6. The deep-level immunoSEQ assay was used. Using immunoSEQ multiplex PCR, the repertoire was profiled, and TCRdb retains in-frame clones only, with some absent. The table records approximately 840,000 clones, 90% to 98% of them present only once. Sequenced: naive CD8+ T cells sorted from blood. The source of this sequence is a man aged 25 to 40 in good health. This sequence joins TRBV27 and TRBJ2-1; 10 bases fit TRBD2. The CDR3 spells CASRPSGRSNEQFF. In DNA form, the CDR3 reads TGTGCCAGCAGGCCTAGCGGGAGATCGAATGAGCAGTTCTTC.